A single sample gave rise to the 26 T cell receptor beta chains below, sequenced in a study of monozygotic twins with inflammatory bowel disease. TCRdb reprocessed the 5' RACE reads and reports one entry per CDR3 protein, with no DNA. The sample has some 130,000 distinct CDR3 sequences. Input material: blood. Receptor source: a human donor with ulcerative colitis or Crohn's disease, or a healthy co-twin of an affected twin (not recorded which).

This chain joins TRBV12-3 or TRBV12-4 and TRBJ2-2; the D call from TCRdb, TRBD1, cannot be confirmed without DNA. The CDR3 spans 16 residues. CDR3 residues: CASSSPGQGGFGELFF.

The chain joins TRBV4-2 to TRBJ1-5; TCRdb lists TRBD1, though no DNA is available to test this call. CDR1 is LGHNA and CDR2 is YNFKEQ in the germline V gene. This CDR3 comprises 15 residues. Here the CDR3 reads CASSQDGQKGQPQHF.

The chain uses TRBV27 and TRBJ1-1. CDR3 length equals 15 residues. From germline, CDR1 is MNHEY and CDR2 SMNVEV (reference sequence). CDR3 loop: CASSSLTAVNTEAFF.

The chain is built from TRBV5-1 and TRBJ2-5; no DNA is available, so the TRBD2 call from TCRdb remains unchecked. The CDR3 contains 15 residues. Germline V gene lookup returns CDR1 SGHRS and CDR2 YFSETQ. This CDR3 reads CASSWLAGVEETQYF.

The chain carries TRBV5-5 and TRBJ2-5; TCRdb's D gene call, TRBD1, goes unchecked for lack of DNA. Germline V lookup: CDR1 SGHKS, CDR2 YYEKEE (reference sequence). The CDR3 totals 14 residues. CDR3 residues: CASSQARGFGTQYF.

The chain is built from TRBV29-1 and TRBJ2-1; lacking DNA, the TRBD1 call made by TCRdb goes unchecked. The CDR3 has 14 amino acids. In germline, CDR1 is SQVTM, CDR2 ANQGSEA. CDR3 protein: CSVQTGGSYNEQFF.

The genes are TRBV28 and TRBJ2-7; TCRdb selects TRBD1, and the lack of DNA leaves this call unchecked. CDR1 MDHEN and CDR2 SYDVKM come from the germline V gene. The CDR3 spans 18 residues. Here the CDR3 reads CASSLVLSFGATSYEQYF.

The rearrangement links TRBV20-1 to TRBJ1-5; checking the TCRdb D call of TRBD1 is not possible without DNA. The CDR3 is 15 amino acids. The germline V gene encodes CDR1 DFQATT and CDR2 SNEGSKA (reference sequence). The CDR3 loop reads CSATARGFGNQPQHF.

The chain joins TRBV24-1 to TRBJ2-3. This CDR3 has 14 residues. Germline loops: CDR1 KGHDR, CDR2 SFDVKD. The CDR3 sequence is CATSDLLDTDTQYF.

The chain uses TRBV6-5 and TRBJ1-5. The CDR3 length is 13 residues. CDR1 MNHEY and CDR2 SVGAGI come from the germline V gene. Here the CDR3 reads CASRGNSNQPQHF.

This chain's CDR3 is CASSLTGYEQFF. This chain links TRBV28 with TRBJ2-1; lacking DNA, the TRBD1 call made by TCRdb goes unchecked. Germline CDR1 is MDHEN and CDR2 is SYDVKM. CDR3 length: 12 residues.

CDR3 loop: CASSRDRAYSNQPQHF. The chain is built from TRBV5-5 and TRBJ1-5; TCRdb selects TRBD1, and the lack of DNA leaves this call unchecked. Germline V CDR1 and CDR2: SGHKS, YYEKEE (reference sequence). This CDR3 spans 16 amino acids. Full variable domain (missing parts from reference TRBV5-5 and TRBJ1-5): DAGVTQSPTHLIKTRGQQVTLRCSPISGHKSVSWYQQVLGQGPQFIFQYYEKEERGRGNFPDRFSARQFPNYSSELNVNALLLGDSALYLCASSRDRAYSNQPQHFGDGTRLSIL.

The rearrangement uses TRBV29-1 and TRBJ2-1. The CDR3 has 14 residues. In germline, CDR1 is SQVTM, CDR2 ANQGSEA. The CDR3: CSVGDRQYYNEQFF.

The chain employs TRBV5-1 and TRBJ1-4; TCRdb indicates TRBD1, and absent DNA this call remains unverified. Germline CDR1 SGHRS, CDR2 YFSETQ. This CDR3 contains 14 residues. The CDR3 here is CASSLGQSNEKLFF.

V is TRBV15 and J is TRBJ2-3. The V gene's germline CDR1 is LNHNV and CDR2 YYDKDF (reference sequence). The CDR3 has 13 amino acids. The CDR3 loop reads CATSREPLNTQYF. Together with reference TRBV15 and TRBJ2-3, the CDR3 gives the full variable domain: DAMVIQNPRYQVTQFGKPVTLSCSQTLNHNVMYWYQQKSSQAPKLLFHYYDKDFNNEADTPDNFQSRRPNTSFCFLDIRSPGLGDTAMYLCATSREPLNTQYFGPGTRLTVL.

J is TRBJ1-1 and V is TRBV4-1; TCRdb picks TRBD1, but there is no DNA to check that call. CDR3 length: 16 amino acids. Germline values: CDR1 MGHRA, CDR2 YSYEKL. CDR3 sequence: CASSQEGSGKNTEAFF.

The chain links TRBV3-1 to TRBJ2-7; the TCRdb D gene call, TRBD1, has no DNA to confirm it. Germline lookup yields CDR1 LGHDT and CDR2 YNNKEL (reference sequence). CDR3 length: 14 amino acids. CDR3 protein: CASSQAGFAYEQYF.

This CDR3 is CASSYNSPLHF. The V gene is TRBV11-2, the J gene TRBJ1-6. CDR1 SGHAT and CDR2 FQNNGV come from the germline V gene. This CDR3 region has 11 residues. Looking up the rest from reference TRBV11-2 and TRBJ1-6 gives the full variable domain: EAGVAQSPRYKIIEKRQSVAFWCNPISGHATLYWYQQILGQGPKLLIQFQNNGVVDDSQLPKDRFSAERLKGVDSTLKIQPAKLEDSAVYLCASSYNSPLHFGNGTRLTVT.

This sequence joins TRBV11-2 and TRBJ2-7; the TCRdb call, TRBD2, lacks DNA for checking. This CDR3 region has 16 residues. Looked up from germline, CDR1 is SGHAT and CDR2 is FQNNGV. The CDR3 region is CASSLTFGGVLNEQYF.

The J gene is TRBJ2-7, the V gene TRBV2; the TCRdb D gene call, TRBD1, has no DNA to confirm it. CDR3 length: 12 residues. Germline CDR1 and CDR2: SNHLY and FYNNEI. Here the CDR3 reads CASRRDDYEQYF.

The chain combines TRBV28 with TRBJ2-7; without DNA, the TCRdb call of TRBD2 cannot be checked. This CDR3 has 13 amino acids. The V gene's germline CDR1 is MDHEN and CDR2 SYDVKM. CDR3 loop: CASTRRGWDEQYF.

This chain uses TRBV20-1 with TRBJ2-3; lacking DNA, the TRBD2 call made by TCRdb goes unchecked. CDR1 and CDR2 from the germline V gene are DFQATT and SNEGSKA (reference sequence). This CDR3 has 16 amino acids. The CDR3 reads CSASGAPIRFTDTQYF.

V usage is TRBV5-1 and J usage is TRBJ1-2. This CDR3 is built from 13 residues. Germline lookup yields CDR1 SGHRS and CDR2 YFSETQ. The CDR3 protein is CASSLISNYGYTF. The entire variable domain, with the rest obtained from reference TRBV5-1 and TRBJ1-2, is as follows: KAGVTQTPRYLIKTRGQQVTLSCSPISGHRSVSWYQQTPGQGLQFLFEYFSETQRNKGNFPGRFSGRQFSNSRSEMNVSTLELGDSALYLCASSLISNYGYTFGSGTRLTVV.

The V and J genes are TRBV7-3 and TRBJ2-6; with no DNA, the TCRdb D assignment of TRBD2 cannot be verified. The germline V gene has CDR1 SGHTA and CDR2 FQGTGA. The CDR3 loop spans 19 amino acids. CDR3 sequence reads: CASSFPRLAGASGANVLTF.

The V gene is TRBV5-1, the J gene TRBJ2-7; lacking DNA, the TRBD2 call made by TCRdb goes unchecked. The CDR3 is made up of 14 amino acids. Germline-derived CDR1 and CDR2 are SGHRS and YFSETQ. CDR3 protein: CASSLASGTYEQYF.

V gene TRBV4-2 combines with J gene TRBJ2-2; the TRBD2 assignment by TCRdb is unverifiable without DNA. Per germline, CDR1 LGHNA and CDR2 YNFKEQ. The length of the CDR3 is 18 residues. CDR3 protein: CASSQDRASGRGTGELFF.